These T cell receptor beta chains were read from a single sample in a study of cytomegalovirus exposure and HLA in healthy donors. The method was immunoSEQ multiplex PCR; TCRdb's version includes in-frame clones alone and lacks a portion of them. The sample has about 50,000 clones, 92% seen once. Sequencing was done on a sample of PBMCs. These receptors came from a man aged 18-30 years in good health and CMV-seronegative. Both conserved end residues are part of each CDR3. A D gene is named only where the DNA matches it firmly. Clone size is stated in some rows and not others, as once, few, many or a class when expanded.

abundance	d_gene	j_gene	v_gene	CDR3nt	CDR3aa
.	TRBD2	TRBJ2-1	TRBV19	TGTGCCAGTAGTCAACGACTAGCGGAGGAGCAGTTCTTC	CASSQRLAEEQFF
.	TRBD1	TRBJ2-4	TRBV25-1	TGTGCCAGCACTGAGACAGGGGTTAGCATTCAGTACTTC	CASTETGVSIQYF
.	TRBD1	TRBJ1-2	TRBV30	TGTGCCTACTTACAGGGGTTGCGTGGCTACACCTTC	CAYLQGLRGYTF
.	.	TRBJ2-6	TRBV7-9	TGTGCCAGCAGCCCCAGGGTTTCTGGGGCCAACGTCCTGACTTTC	CASSPRVSGANVLTF
large	.	TRBJ2-6	TRBV6-4	TGTGCCAGCAGTGAAAGCGGCGGCTCTGGGGCCAACGTCCTGACTTTC	CASSESGGSGANVLTF
.	.	TRBJ1-5	TRBV9	TGTGCCAGCAGCGTAGCTACGGGGGAAAATCAGCCCCAGCATTTT	CASSVATGENQPQHF
.	.	TRBJ2-5	TRBV18	TGTGCCAGCTCAGACAGGCCAAGACGTCGGGAGACCCAGTACTTC	CASSDRPRRRETQYF
.	.	TRBJ2-7	TRBV7-9	TGTGCCAGCAGCCCCAAGGTAGCGGAGTCCCTCCACTTGTACGAGCAGTACTTC	CASSPKVAESLHLYEQYF
.	TRBD1	TRBJ1-2	TRBV5-4	TGTGCCAGCAGCTTAGGGGGACAGAGTTATGGCTACACCTTC	CASSLGGQSYGYTF
.	TRBD1	TRBJ2-5	TRBV7-8	TGTGCCAGCAGCTTAGCAACAGGGGCGCGGGAAGAGACCCAGTACTTC	CASSLATGAREETQYF
.	.	TRBJ2-1	TRBV4-1	TGCGCCAGCAGCCTGGACCCAGGGGATGAGCAGTTCTTC	CASSLDPGDEQFF
.	.	TRBJ2-2	TRBV6-1	TGTGCCAGCAGTGAAGCGGTAGAGGCGGTCGGGGAGCTGTTTTTT	CASSEAVEAVGELFF
.	TRBD1	TRBJ2-3	TRBV27	TGTGCCAGCGGGGGGGACAGGGGAGCAGATACGCAGTATTTT	CASGGDRGADTQYF
.	.	TRBJ2-7	TRBV7-2	TGTGCCAGCAGCGGCCTCGGACAGAAGTACGAGCAGTACTTC	CASSGLGQKYEQYF
.	TRBD2	TRBJ2-3	TRBV11-2	TGTGCCAGCAGCGCAGAACTAGCGGGAGGATCAGATACGCAGTATTTT	CASSAELAGGSDTQYF
.	TRBD2	TRBJ2-3	TRBV30	TGTGCCTGGAGGGGATCGGGAGGGCCTACAGATACGCAGTATTTT	CAWRGSGGPTDTQYF
.	TRBD1	TRBJ2-5	TRBV19	TGTGCCAGTAGCCCGGACAGGGTTCGTGAGACCCAGTACTTC	CASSPDRVRETQYF
.	.	TRBJ2-5	TRBV7-9	TGTGCCAGCAGCCACCGCGCGGGATCCCAAGAGACCCAGTACTTC	CASSHRAGSQETQYF
.	TRBD1	TRBJ1-1	TRBV7-9	TGTGCCAGCAGCTTAGCAGGGCAGGGGGCGGCGGCGACCACTGAAGCTTTCTTT	CASSLAGQGAAATTEAFF
.	.	TRBJ2-3	TRBV19	TGTGCCAGTAGTATTCTCGCGACTAGCACAGATACGCAGTATTTT	CASSILATSTDTQYF
.	.	TRBJ1-4	TRBV28	TGTGCCAGCAGTTTAGCGGGGGTAACTAATGAAAAACTGTTTTTT	CASSLAGVTNEKLFF
few	.	TRBJ1-2	TRBV27	TGTGCCAGCAGTTTACAGGGTGGTGTCTATGGCTACACCTTC	CASSLQGGVYGYTF
.	TRBD1	TRBJ2-1	TRBV2	TGTGCCACCGAAAGACAGGGGATCAATGAGCAGTTCTTC	CATERQGINEQFF
.	.	TRBJ1-1	TRBV11-3	TGTGCCAGCAGCCCTTATCCAGGGGTGAACACTGAAGCTTTCTTT	CASSPYPGVNTEAFF
.	TRBD1	TRBJ2-7	TRBV5-1	TGCGCCAGCAGCTCCCGGACAGGCTCGACCTACGAGCAGTACTTC	CASSSRTGSTYEQYF
.	.	TRBJ2-1	TRBV2	TGTGCCAGCAGTGAAGGGCGGATCTCCTACAATGAGCAGTTCTTC	CASSEGRISYNEQFF
.	.	TRBJ1-1	TRBV5-1	TGCGCCAGCAGCCCCTCGGACAGAGATGAAGCTTTCTTT	CASSPSDRDEAFF
.	.	TRBJ2-7	TRBV21-1	TGTGCCAGCAGCTCCCAAGGTGCGGGCTGGCCCGAGCAGTACTTC	CASSSQGAGWPEQYF
.	TRBD1	TRBJ2-1	TRBV7-9	TGTGCCAGCAGCAAGGACAGGGGGCGACTAGGACTAGCGTCCGAGCAGTTCTTC	CASSKDRGRLGLASEQFF
.	TRBD1	TRBJ1-2	TRBV5-4	TGTGCCAGCAGCTACGGGACAGGGTATGGCTACACCTTC	CASSYGTGYGYTF
.	TRBD1	TRBJ2-1	TRBV7-9	TGTGCCAGCAGCTCCACAGGGGGCTATGAGCAGTTCTTC	CASSSTGGYEQFF
.	TRBD1	TRBJ2-3	TRBV28	TGTGCCAGCAGTTTATCGACAGGGTGGGGCACAGATACGCAGTATTTT	CASSLSTGWGTDTQYF
.	.	TRBJ2-3	TRBV25-1	TGTGCCAGCAGTTTTAGCGTAGATACGCAGTATTTT	CASSFSVDTQYF
.	.	TRBJ2-5	TRBV15	TGTGCCACCAGCAGAGCAGATGCAGGGCAACAAGAGACCCAGTACTTC	CATSRADAGQQETQYF
.	TRBD1	TRBJ2-3	TRBV5-1	TGCGCCAGCCAAATTTTTGGACAGGTTGTGACAGATACGCAGTATTTT	CASQIFGQVVTDTQYF
.	.	TRBJ1-1	TRBV19	TGTGCCAGTAGTATAGTTGCAGTTGAGGGCACTGAAGCTTTCTTT	CASSIVAVEGTEAFF
few	TRBD2	TRBJ2-7	TRBV10-3	TGTGCCATCAGTGAGACTAGCGGGAGCTCCTACGAGCAGTACTTC	CAISETSGSSYEQYF
.	.	TRBJ2-7	TRBV7-2	TGTGCCAGCAGCTTAAGGAGTGGAGGCGAGCTAGGGTACGAGCAGTACTTC	CASSLRSGGELGYEQYF
once	TRBD1	TRBJ2-7	TRBV30	TGTGCCTATAAAACGACAGGGGGCCACTACGAGCAGTACTTC	CAYKTTGGHYEQYF
.	.	TRBJ2-1	TRBV5-1	TGCGCCAGCAGCTTGCGGGAGAGGTCCTACAATGAGCAGTTCTTC	CASSLRERSYNEQFF
once	.	TRBJ1-1	TRBV7-9	TGTGCCAGCAGCAAAGGGGTTGCGGACACTGAAGCTTTCTTT	CASSKGVADTEAFF
.	.	TRBJ1-2	TRBV5-4	TGTGCCAGCAGCCCCCTCGACAGGAGCTATGGCTACACCTTC	CASSPLDRSYGYTF
.	TRBD2	TRBJ2-2	TRBV5-6	TGTGCCAGCAGCTCTCCGGGACTAGCGCCCACCGGGGAGCTGTTTTTT	CASSSPGLAPTGELFF
.	.	TRBJ2-7	TRBV21-1	TGTGCCAGCAGCAAAGCAGTGGGGGGACCAGGCTACGAGCAGTACTTC	CASSKAVGGPGYEQYF
once	.	TRBJ1-4	TRBV7-9	TGTGCCAGCAGCCCAGGAGCGGGAAAACTGTTTTTT	CASSPGAGKLFF
.	.	TRBJ2-7	TRBV28	TGTGCCAGCACCTCCGTGGGTTCGCCCACTCGAGGCTACTTC	CASTSVGSPTRGYF
.	TRBD1	TRBJ2-5	TRBV18	TGTGCCAGCTCTATGGACAGGGGACAAGAGACCCAGTACTTC	CASSMDRGQETQYF
.	.	TRBJ2-6	TRBV2	TGTGCCAGCAGTGAACGCGTCTCTGGGGCCAACGTCCTGACTTTC	CASSERVSGANVLTF